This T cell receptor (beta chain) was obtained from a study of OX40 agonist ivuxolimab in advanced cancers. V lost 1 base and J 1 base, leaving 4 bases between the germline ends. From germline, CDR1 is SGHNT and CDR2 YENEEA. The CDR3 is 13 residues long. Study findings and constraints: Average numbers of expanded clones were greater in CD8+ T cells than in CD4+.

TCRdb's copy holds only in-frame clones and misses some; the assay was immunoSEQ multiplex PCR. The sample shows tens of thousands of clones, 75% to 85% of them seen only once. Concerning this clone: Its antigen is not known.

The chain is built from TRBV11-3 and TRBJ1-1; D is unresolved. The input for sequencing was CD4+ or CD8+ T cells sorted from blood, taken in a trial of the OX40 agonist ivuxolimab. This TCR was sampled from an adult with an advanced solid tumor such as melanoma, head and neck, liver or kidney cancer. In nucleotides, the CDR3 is TGTGCCAGCAGCTTAGGACCGAACACTGAAGCTTTCTTT. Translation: CASSLGPNTEAFF.